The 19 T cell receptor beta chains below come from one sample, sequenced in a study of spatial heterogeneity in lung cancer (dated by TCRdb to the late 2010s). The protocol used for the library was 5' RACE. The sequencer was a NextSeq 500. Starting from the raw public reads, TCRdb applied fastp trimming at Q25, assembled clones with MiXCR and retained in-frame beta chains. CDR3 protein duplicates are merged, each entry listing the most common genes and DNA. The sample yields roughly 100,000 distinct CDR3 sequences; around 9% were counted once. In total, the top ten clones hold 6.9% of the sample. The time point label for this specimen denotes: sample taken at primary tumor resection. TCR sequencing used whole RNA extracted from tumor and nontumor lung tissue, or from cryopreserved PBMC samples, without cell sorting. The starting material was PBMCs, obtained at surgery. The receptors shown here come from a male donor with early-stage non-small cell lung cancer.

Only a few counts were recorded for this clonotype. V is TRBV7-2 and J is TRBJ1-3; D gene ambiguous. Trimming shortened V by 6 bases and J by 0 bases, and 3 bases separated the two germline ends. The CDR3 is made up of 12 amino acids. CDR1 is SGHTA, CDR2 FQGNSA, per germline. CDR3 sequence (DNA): TGTGCCAGCAGGTTCTCTGGAAACACCATATATTTT. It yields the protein CASRFSGNTIYF.

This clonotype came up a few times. CDR3 residues: CASSQGPQETQYF. The DNA of the CDR3 is TGCGCCAGCAGCCAGGGACCCCAAGAGACCCAGTACTTC. The chain joins TRBV4-1 to TRBJ2-5, with D tentatively TRBD1 or TRBD2 (5 bases each). Trimming cost V 3 bases and J 1 base, with 6 bases left between them. CDR1 and CDR2 from the germline V gene are MGHRA and YSYEKL. The CDR3 loop spans 13 amino acids.

CDR3 region: CASSVTGTSGYNEQFF. CDR3 DNA sequence: TGTGCCAGCAGCGTAACCGGGACTAGCGGCTACAATGAGCAGTTCTTC. The chain combines TRBV9 with TRBJ2-1; 11 nucleotides line up with TRBD2. CDR3 length: 16 residues. Germline trimming cut 1 base from V and 3 bases from J; bases unmatched to any gene: 3. In germline, CDR1 is SGDLS, CDR2 YYNGEE. The full variable domain, its missing parts supplied by reference TRBV9 and TRBJ2-1, is DSGVTQTPKHLITATGQRVTLRCSPRSGDLSVYWYQQSLDQGLQFLIQYYNGEERAKGNILERFSAQQFPDLHSELNLSSLELGDSALYFCASSVTGTSGYNEQFFGPGTRLTVL.

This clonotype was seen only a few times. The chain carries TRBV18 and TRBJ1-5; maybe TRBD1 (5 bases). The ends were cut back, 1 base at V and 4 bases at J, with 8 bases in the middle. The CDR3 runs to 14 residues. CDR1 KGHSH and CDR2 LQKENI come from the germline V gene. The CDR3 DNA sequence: TGTGCCAGCTCACCACAGGGGCCAAATCAGCCCCAGCATTTT. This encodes CASSPQGPNQPQHF.

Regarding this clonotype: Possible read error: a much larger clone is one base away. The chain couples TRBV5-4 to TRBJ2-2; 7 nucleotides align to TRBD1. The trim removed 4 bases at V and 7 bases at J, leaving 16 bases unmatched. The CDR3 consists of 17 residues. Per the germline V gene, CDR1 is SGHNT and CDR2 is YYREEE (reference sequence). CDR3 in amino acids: CASSHPTTGTSIGELFF. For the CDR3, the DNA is TGTGCCAGCAGCCACCCAACGACAGGGACATCCATCGGGGAGCTGTTTTTT.

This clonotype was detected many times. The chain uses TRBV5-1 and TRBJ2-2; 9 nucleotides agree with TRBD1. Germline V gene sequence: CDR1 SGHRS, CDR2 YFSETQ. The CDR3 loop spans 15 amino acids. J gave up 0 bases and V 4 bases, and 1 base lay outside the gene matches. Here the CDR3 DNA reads TGCGCCAGCAGCCGGGACAGGGCGAACACCGGGGAGCTGTTTTTT. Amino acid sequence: CASSRDRANTGELFF.

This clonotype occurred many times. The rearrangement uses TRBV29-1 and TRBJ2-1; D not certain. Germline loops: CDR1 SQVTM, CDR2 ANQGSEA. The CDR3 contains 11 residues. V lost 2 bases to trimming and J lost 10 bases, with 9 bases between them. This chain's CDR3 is CSVEKHNEQFF. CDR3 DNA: TGCAGCGTTGAAAAGCATAACGAGCAGTTCTTC.

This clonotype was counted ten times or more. CDR3 nucleotide sequence: TGTGCCAGCAGTGCGGGATGGGACACTGAAGCTTTCTTT. This sequence encodes CASSAGWDTEAFF. The V call is TRBV28, the J call TRBJ1-1; D uncertain. The CDR3 has 13 amino acids. Trimming left V 5 bases short and J 3 bases short, with 10 bases between. Germline lookup yields CDR1 MDHEN and CDR2 SYDVKM.

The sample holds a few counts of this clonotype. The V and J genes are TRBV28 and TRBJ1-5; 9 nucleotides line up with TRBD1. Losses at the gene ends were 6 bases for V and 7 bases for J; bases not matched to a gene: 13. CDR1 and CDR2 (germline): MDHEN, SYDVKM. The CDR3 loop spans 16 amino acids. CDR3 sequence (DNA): TGTGCCAGCAGCCCCAAGGACAGGGGTAGGGGGCAGCCCCAGCATTTT. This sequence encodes CASSPKDRGRGQPQHF.

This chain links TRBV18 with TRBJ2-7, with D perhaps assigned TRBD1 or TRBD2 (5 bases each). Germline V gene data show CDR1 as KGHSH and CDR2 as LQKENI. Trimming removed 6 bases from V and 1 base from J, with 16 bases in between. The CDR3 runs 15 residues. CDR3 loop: CASSRSGRDSYEQYF. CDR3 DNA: TGTGCCAGCTCGCGGTCGGGACGGGATTCCTACGAGCAGTACTTC.

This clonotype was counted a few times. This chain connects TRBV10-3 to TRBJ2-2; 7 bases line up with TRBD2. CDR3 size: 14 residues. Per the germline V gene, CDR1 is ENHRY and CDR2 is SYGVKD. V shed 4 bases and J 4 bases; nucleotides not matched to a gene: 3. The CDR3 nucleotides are TGTGCCATCAGTGGACTAGCAGGCACCGGGGAGCTGTTTTTT. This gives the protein CAISGLAGTGELFF.

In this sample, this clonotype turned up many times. The CDR3: CASSEFGGGQETQYF. CDR3 nucleotide sequence: TGTGCCAGCAGTGAATTCGGGGGGGGCCAAGAGACCCAGTACTTC. The chain has TRBV25-1 and TRBJ2-5; 8 nucleotides agree with TRBD2. The CDR3 is 15 amino acids. Germline V CDR1 and CDR2: MGHDK, SYGVNS. V was clipped by 1 base and J by 1 base; unmatched bases: 2.

The CDR3 loop is CASSLGPTSGSTDTQYF. CDR3 bases: TGCGCCAGCAGCTTGGGACCGACTAGCGGCAGCACAGATACGCAGTATTTT. V gene TRBV5-1 combines with J gene TRBJ2-3; 9 bases line up with TRBD2. The length of the CDR3 is 17 residues. Unmatched junction bases numbered 5, after V lost 0 bases and J lost 0 bases. CDR1 is SGHRS, CDR2 YFSETQ, per germline.

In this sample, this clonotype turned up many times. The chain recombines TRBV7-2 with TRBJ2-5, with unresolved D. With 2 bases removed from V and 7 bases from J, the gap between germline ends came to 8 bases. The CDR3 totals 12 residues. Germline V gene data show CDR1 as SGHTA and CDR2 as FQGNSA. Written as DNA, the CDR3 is TGTGCCAGCAGCTTACCCAGAGGGACCCAGTACTTC. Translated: CASSLPRGTQYF. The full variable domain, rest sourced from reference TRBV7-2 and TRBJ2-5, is GAGVSQSPSNKVTEKGKDVELRCDPISGHTALYWYRQSLGQGLEFLIYFQGNSAPDKSGLPSDRFSAERTGGSVSTLTIQRTQQEDSAVYLCASSLPRGTQYFGPGTRLLVL.

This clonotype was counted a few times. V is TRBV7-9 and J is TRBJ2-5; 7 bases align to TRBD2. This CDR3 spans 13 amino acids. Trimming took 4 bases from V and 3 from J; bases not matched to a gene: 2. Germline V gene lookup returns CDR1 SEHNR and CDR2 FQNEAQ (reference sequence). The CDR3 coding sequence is TGTGCCAGCAGCTCCAGCGGGGAAGAGACCCAGTACTTC. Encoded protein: CASSSSGEETQYF.

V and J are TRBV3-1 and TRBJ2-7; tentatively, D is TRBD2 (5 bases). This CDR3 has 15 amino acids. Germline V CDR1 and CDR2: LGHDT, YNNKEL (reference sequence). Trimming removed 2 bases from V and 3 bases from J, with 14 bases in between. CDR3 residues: CASSQLPLLGYEQYF. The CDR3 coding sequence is TGTGCCAGCAGCCAACTCCCTCTACTAGGCTACGAGCAGTACTTC.

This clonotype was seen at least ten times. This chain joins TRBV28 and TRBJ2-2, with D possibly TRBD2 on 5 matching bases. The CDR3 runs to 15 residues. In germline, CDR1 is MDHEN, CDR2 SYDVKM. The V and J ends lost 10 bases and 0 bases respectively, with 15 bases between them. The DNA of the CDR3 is TGTGCCATCGAGGAGGCGATGTCGAACACCGGGGAGCTGTTTTTT. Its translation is CAIEEAMSNTGELFF.

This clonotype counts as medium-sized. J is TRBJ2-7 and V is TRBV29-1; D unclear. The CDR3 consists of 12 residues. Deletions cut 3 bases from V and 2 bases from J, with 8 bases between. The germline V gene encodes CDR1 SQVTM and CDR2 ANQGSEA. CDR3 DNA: TGCAGCGTTGATGACGGACCCTACGAGCAGTACTTC. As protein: CSVDDGPYEQYF.

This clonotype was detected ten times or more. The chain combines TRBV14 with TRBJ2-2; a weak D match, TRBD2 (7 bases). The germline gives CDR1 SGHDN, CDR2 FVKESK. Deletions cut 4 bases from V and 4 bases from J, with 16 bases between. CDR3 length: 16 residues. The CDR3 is CASSRRGALSTGELFF. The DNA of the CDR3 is TGTGCCAGCAGCCGACGGGGGGCCCTGAGCACCGGGGAGCTGTTTTTT.